Below, one TCR beta chain is given with its context. Its antigen target is currently unknown. No much larger clone is present one base from it, and per-base qualities are unavailable. The sample is drawn from a study of blood T cell repertoires in COVID-19 (TCRdb year 2020). Turning to the overall study: Samples from collaborators originated in the United States, Italy and Spain and spanned both the acute and convalescent phases of COVID-19. Where available, HLA class I and class II types were taken from metadata supplied by the sample provider and were not determined by assay-based typing. Sample metadata almost always included a de-identified subject ID, COVID-19 status, age in years and sex. The material from the prospective study consisted of cDNA or gDNA derived from T cells, B-cell-depleted T cells, or PBMCs. The samples were drawn from the first 160 participants of the ongoing ImmuneRACE study and from more than 1,000 subjects provided by 6 global collaborators. The repertoires were made available in a free public database intended to serve as a resource for research on the immune response to SARS-CoV-2. Deeply sampled blood TCRbeta repertoires from subjects exposed to, actively infected with, or recovered from COVID-19 were included in the dataset.

The immunoSEQ Assay, a bias-controlled multiplex PCR, was used to amplify TCRbeta CDR3 regions from genomic DNA. The authors' analysis ran thus. The number of nucleated cells in each sample was estimated by amplification of reference gene primers within the assay. To quantify the absolute abundance of each unique TCRbeta CDR3 rearrangement, sequence reads were collapsed and filtered. For each sample, productive Simpson clonality was calculated as the square root of Simpson's diversity index over productive rearrangements. TCRdb stores this immuneACCESS table with in-frame sequences only. Part of the clones is absent; in the studies checked, under half of the shortfall reflects unresolved V genes, and no reason is known for the rest. D and trimming were read from the DNA, whereas the V and J calls and clone size are those reported in that table. Across this sample there are about 180,000 clones, with 80% to 90% seen only once. About 9.7% of the sample goes to the ten largest clones.

CDR1 and CDR2 (MNHEY, SVGAGI) derive from the germline V gene. The CDR3 covers 15 residues, taking in both the cysteine and the phenylalanine. The retained sequence is limited to the CDR3, 45 bases, with the frame set at the first base. V is pared back by 6 bases and J by 1 base, with 14 bases lying between the germline termini. Findings and caveats that apply to the study as a whole: The quantity of clinical and demographic metadata differed by source and by participant and was supplied without curation.

Whole blood was collected in K2EDTA tubes by collaborating institutions according to the institutions' own protocols. For TCRbeta analysis, collaborator samples were shipped as frozen whole blood, as isolated PBMCs, or as DNA extracted from either sample type. The sequencing input was peripheral blood. The TCR was taken from a man in his fifties or sixties with active or convalescent COVID-19. The chain employs TRBV6-5 and TRBJ2-3, with TRBD2 tentatively as D gene (6 bases match). DNA sequence: TGTGCCAGCAGAGGGACTTGGGCCGGCACAGATACGCAGTATTTT. Translated, this gives CASRGTWAGTDTQYF.